This T cell receptor beta chain was retrieved from a study of T cells in pancreatic ductal adenocarcinoma. Selected pancreatic ductal adenocarcinoma patients had undergone surgery without neoadjuvant therapy. Sequencing was performed with immunoSEQ multiplex PCR; in TCRdb, only in-frame clones are kept and a portion is missing. The sample shows roughly 17,000 clones, about nine tenths of them seen only once. CDR1 is MGHRA and CDR2 is YSYEKL in the germline V gene. Trimming removed 1 base from V and 2 bases from J, with 9 bases in between. The CDR3 has 15 amino acids. Sample: PBMCs. The chain combines TRBV4-1 with TRBJ1-5, with D possibly being TRBD1 (5 bases). The receptor was derived from a human donor with pancreatic ductal adenocarcinoma. Written as DNA, the CDR3 is TGCGCCAGCAGCCAAGTTGCCAGGGGCAATCAGCCCCAGCATTTT. Its translation: CASSQVARGNQPQHF.